This T cell receptor beta chain derives from a study of T cell responses to AZD1222 COVID-19 vaccine. Whole-study results and caveats: Once two AZD1222 doses were given, Spike-specific TCR breadth and depth went up. The donor group comprised mostly white British people and more females; the analysis possibly underestimated clonal diversity.

About this clone itself: The antigen is not known.

Sequencing was performed with immunoSEQ multiplex PCR; in TCRdb, only in-frame clones are kept and a portion is missing. This sample has about 110,000 clones, with about 90% found just once. This CDR3 region has 11 residues. From germline, CDR1 is DFQATT and CDR2 SNEGSKA (reference sequence). The germline V and J ends were trimmed by 0 bases and 5 bases, with 4 bases remaining between them. The sample in question was peripheral blood, obtained on day 0 of AZD1222 vaccination. This chain joins TRBV20-1 and TRBJ1-2; D call uncertain. This receptor was obtained from an adult in good health. The CDR3 region has the DNA TGCAGTGCTAGAGATCAGTATGGCTACACCTTC. Translated: CSARDQYGYTF.